These T cell receptor beta chains were read from a single sample in a study of Graves' ophthalmopathy and Graves' hyperthyroidism. Each CDR3 protein gets one entry after TCRdb re-called the multiplex PCR reads with MiXCR. In the table there are around 660,000 distinct CDR3 sequences, over 40% of which are singletons. Sequencing input: peripheral blood. Every receptor here comes from an adult man with Graves' ophthalmopathy. Each CDR3 is given with its conserved first and last residue. D genes are given only for firm matches. Not every row has a clone size; where given, it reads once, few, many or a size class.

v_call,d_call,j_call,clone_size,cdr3_nt,cdr3_aa
TRBV6-5,TRBD1,TRBJ1-4,few,TGTGCCAGCAGTTACTCGTTTCAGGGGGCAAAGGAAAAACTGTTTTTT,CASSYSFQGAKEKLFF
TRBV19,-,TRBJ1-5,many,TGTGCCAGTAGTTCTTCCGGCGGGGCAGGCAATCAGCCCCAGCATTTT,CASSSSGGAGNQPQHF
TRBV19,-,TRBJ2-7,few,TGTGCCAGTAGTATAAATTTCCCCTACTACGAGCAGTACTTC,CASSINFPYYEQYF
TRBV7-2,TRBD2,TRBJ2-7,many,TGTGCCCGTCTGGGGGGGGGAAACTACGAGCAGTACTTC,CARLGGGNYEQYF
TRBV2,-,TRBJ2-5,many,TGTGCCAGCAGTGAAAGTGGGACCTCGGGGGAGACCCAGTACTTC,CASSESGTSGETQYF
TRBV7-9,-,TRBJ2-5,many,TGTGCCGGAAGGGGCCTCGCCGGGGAGACCCAGTACTTC,CAGRGLAGETQYF
TRBV7-9,-,TRBJ1-5,many,TGTGCCAGCGCCCCAGGGCAGCTAAATCAGCCCCAGCATTTT,CASAPGQLNQPQHF
TRBV9,-,TRBJ1-6,many,TGTGCCAGCAGCGTAACCCCGGGACCCCAAGCCGGGAATTCACCCCTCCACTTT,CASSVTPGPQAGNSPLHF
TRBV12-3/TRBV12-4,-,TRBJ2-2,-,TGTGCCAGCAGTTTAATCCAGGGCACCGGGGAGCTGTTTTTT,CASSLIQGTGELFF
TRBV25-1,-,TRBJ2-7,few,TGTGCCAGCAGTCCCCAGCAAGTTTTCGCCTACGAGCAGTACTTC,CASSPQQVFAYEQYF
TRBV12-3/TRBV12-4,-,TRBJ2-5,many,TGTGCCAGCAGTTATACAGCTATATGGGGCCAGTACTTC,CASSYTAIWGQYF
TRBV12-3/TRBV12-4,TRBD2,TRBJ2-5,many,TGTGCCAGCAGTCAAGGACTAGCGGGTGTGGAGACCCAGTACTTC,CASSQGLAGVETQYF
TRBV7-3,-,TRBJ1-5,few,TGTGCCAGCAACCCAAAACCTTATAGCAATCAGCCCCAGCATTTT,CASNPKPYSNQPQHF
TRBV10-3,-,TRBJ2-1,-,TGTGCCACCACGGACCCCAATGAGCAGTTCTTC,CATTDPNEQFF
TRBV27,TRBD1,TRBJ2-2,few,TGTGCCAGCACCGGGACAGGGGCGAACACCGGGGAGCTGTTTTTT,CASTGTGANTGELFF
TRBV2,-,TRBJ2-2,-,TGTGCCAGCAGTGGGGGGCGGGAGACACCCACCGGGGAGCTGTTTTTT,CASSGGRETPTGELFF
TRBV7-2,TRBD1,TRBJ2-7,-,TGTGCCAGCAGCTCACCGGGACAGGGGAATGAAGAGCAGTACTTC,CASSSPGQGNEEQYF
TRBV7-2,TRBD1,TRBJ1-2,-,TGTGCCAGCGGTTTGGCGGGGAGGGGGCCTGGCTACACCTTC,CASGLAGRGPGYTF
TRBV9,TRBD2,TRBJ2-2,-,TGTGCCAGCAGCGTAAGCGGGGGGAAGGCCGGGGAGCTGTTTTTT,CASSVSGGKAGELFF
TRBV11-2,TRBD1,TRBJ1-2,many,TGTGCCAGCAGCTCCCGGGACAGGGACTATGGCTACACCTTC,CASSSRDRDYGYTF
TRBV2,-,TRBJ1-1,-,TGTGCCAGCAAAGACCCGGGGACTAATGAAGCTTTCTTT,CASKDPGTNEAFF
TRBV6-4,TRBD1,TRBJ1-5,-,TGTGCCACCATGACAGGGGCCAGCAATCAGCCCCAGCATTTT,CATMTGASNQPQHF